This T cell receptor beta chain was identified during a study of molecular identifiers for immune sequencing clone quantification. This CDR3 region has 13 residues. Looked up from germline, CDR1 is LNHDA and CDR2 is SQIVND (reference sequence). Deletions cut 4 bases from V and 2 bases from J, with 8 bases between. TCR libraries were built in bulk with a published protocol and specific TCR primers. TCRdb redid the calling of the PCR reads with MiXCR, one entry per CDR3 protein. The table includes over 550,000 distinct CDR3 sequences, roughly 25% detected once. This TCR came from a human donor in good health. Some libraries in this study had Jurkat cell RNA spiked in. Material: naive CD8+ T cells from blood, with Jurkat cell RNA spiked in. Subset meaning: FACS-sorted CD8+CD4-CCR7+CD45RA+ naive T cells. The V and J genes are TRBV19 and TRBJ1-2; perhaps TRBD1 as D (5 bases). The CDR3 protein is CASSTWDNYGYTF. CDR3 coding DNA: TGTGCCAGTAGTACTTGGGACAACTATGGCTACACCTTC.